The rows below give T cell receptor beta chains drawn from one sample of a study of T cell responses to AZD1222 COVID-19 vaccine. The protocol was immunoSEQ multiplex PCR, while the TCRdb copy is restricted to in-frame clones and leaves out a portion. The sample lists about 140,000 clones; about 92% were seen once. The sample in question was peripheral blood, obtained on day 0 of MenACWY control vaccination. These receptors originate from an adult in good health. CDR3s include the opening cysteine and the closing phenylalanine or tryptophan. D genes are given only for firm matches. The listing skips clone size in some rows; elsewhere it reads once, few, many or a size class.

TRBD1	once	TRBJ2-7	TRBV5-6	TGTGCCAGCCGAAAGACAGGGCGCCACGAGCAGTACTTC	CASRKTGRHEQYF
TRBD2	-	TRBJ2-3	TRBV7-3	TGTGCCAGCAGCTTAAACCCTAGCGGGGGGGCGGATACGCAGTATTTT	CASSLNPSGGADTQYF
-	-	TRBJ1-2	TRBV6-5	TGTGCCAGCAGACACGGCGGCTACACCTTC	CASRHGGYTF
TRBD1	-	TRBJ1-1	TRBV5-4	TGTGCCAGCAGGCGCGGAGGGGGCGAGAACACTGAAGCTTTCTTT	CASRRGGGENTEAFF
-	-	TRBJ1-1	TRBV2	TGTGCCGATTCCGCCAGTGGACTTCGAGCTTTCTTT	CADSASGLRAFF
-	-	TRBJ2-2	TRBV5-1	TGCGCCAGCAGCATCGTTCCTCCCTCCGGGGAGCTGTTTTTT	CASSIVPPSGELFF
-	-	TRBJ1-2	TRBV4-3	TGCGCCAGCAGCCAAGATCGGCGCAGGGATAGTGGCTACACCTTC	CASSQDRRRDSGYTF
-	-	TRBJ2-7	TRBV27	TGTGCCAGCAGTCTAAACCCTACCACGAGGAGGCACGAGCAGTACTTC	CASSLNPTTRRHEQYF
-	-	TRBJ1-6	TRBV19	TGTGCCAGTAGTATTCGCCCCCCGGGGGACATAAATTCACCCCTCCACTTT	CASSIRPPGDINSPLHF
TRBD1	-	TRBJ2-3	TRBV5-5	TGTGCCAGCAGCTCGGGACAGCCCATAGGTACGCAGTATTTT	CASSSGQPIGTQYF
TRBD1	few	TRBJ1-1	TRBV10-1	TGCGCCAGCGCCCCGGGGGAGGGGGCGAGGTTAGACACTGAAGCTTTCTTT	CASAPGEGARLDTEAFF
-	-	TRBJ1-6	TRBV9	TGTGCCAGCAGCGCTAATCCGGACAGCTCCTATAATTCACCCCTCCACTTT	CASSANPDSSYNSPLHF
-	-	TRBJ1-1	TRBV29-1	TGCAGCGTTGTTTCCCAGGCCTATGGGCTAAATGAAGCTTTCTTT	CSVVSQAYGLNEAFF
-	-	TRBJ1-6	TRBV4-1	TGCGCCAGCAGCCAACTAGGGCATTCACCCCTCCACTTT	CASSQLGHSPLHF
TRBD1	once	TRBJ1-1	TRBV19	TGTGCCAGTAGTATTGAGGGGGCTATGAACACTGAAGCTTTCTTT	CASSIEGAMNTEAFF
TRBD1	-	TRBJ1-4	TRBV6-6	TGTGCCAGCAGTTACTTAGGACAGGGGGAAGAAAAACTGTTTTTT	CASSYLGQGEEKLFF
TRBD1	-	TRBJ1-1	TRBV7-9	TGTGCCAGCAGCTTAGGGGGACAGGGGGCAGAAGCTTTCTTT	CASSLGGQGAEAFF
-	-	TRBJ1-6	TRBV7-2	TGTGCCAGCAGCTTGGGCAGGGCCCATAATTCACCCCTCCACTTT	CASSLGRAHNSPLHF
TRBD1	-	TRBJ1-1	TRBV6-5	TGTGCCAGCAGCGGTACAGGGGCCGTGGTAGCTTTCTTT	CASSGTGAVVAFF
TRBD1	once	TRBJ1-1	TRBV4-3	TGCGCCAGCAGCCTCATACAGGGGGATAGGGAAGCTTTCTTT	CASSLIQGDREAFF
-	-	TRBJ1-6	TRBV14	TGTGCCAGCAGCCCCCGAGTAAATTCACCCCTCCACTTT	CASSPRVNSPLHF
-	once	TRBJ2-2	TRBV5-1	TGCGCCAGCAGCTTGGGACAGACCTCCCCCGGGGAGCTGTTTTTT	CASSLGQTSPGELFF
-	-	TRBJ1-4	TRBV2	TGTGCCAGCAGTGAAAATCTAGCCCTTAGGGGTGAAAAACTGTTTTTT	CASSENLALRGEKLFF
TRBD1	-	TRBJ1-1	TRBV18	TGTGCCAGCTCACCACGTCCCGGGACAGGGGCCACTGAAGCTTTCTTT	CASSPRPGTGATEAFF
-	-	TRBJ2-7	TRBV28	TGTGCCAGCAGTCTCGCACCGAGTCCCTACGAGCAGTACTTC	CASSLAPSPYEQYF
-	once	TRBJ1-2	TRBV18	TGTGCCAGCTCACCATTAAGGGACCCGACCGAGGGCTACACCTTC	CASSPLRDPTEGYTF
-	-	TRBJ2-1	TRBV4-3	TGCGCCAGCTCACAGGGCCGACCGCTTTTGAATGAGCAGTTCTTC	CASSQGRPLLNEQFF
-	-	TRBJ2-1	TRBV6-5	TGTGCCAGCAGCCCCGACAGAACGAAATACAATGAGCAGTTCTTC	CASSPDRTKYNEQFF
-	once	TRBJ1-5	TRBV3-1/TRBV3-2	TGTGCCAGCAGCCAAGGACCCGATCAGCCCCAGCATTTT	CASSQGPDQPQHF
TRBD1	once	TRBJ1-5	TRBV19	TGTGCCAGTAGTATGAAGGGACAGGGCCACAATCAGCCCCAGCATTTT	CASSMKGQGHNQPQHF
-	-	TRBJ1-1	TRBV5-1	TGCGCCAGCAGCTCAGGGGTATGGACTGAAGCTTTCTTT	CASSSGVWTEAFF
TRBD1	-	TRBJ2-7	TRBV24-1	TGTGCCACCAGTGACCACAGGGGCGGCGAGCAGTACTTC	CATSDHRGGEQYF
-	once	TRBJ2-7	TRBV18	TGTGCCAGCTCACGGGACTTCGTCTACGAGCAGTACTTC	CASSRDFVYEQYF
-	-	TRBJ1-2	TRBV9	TGTGCCAGCAGCGTATGGGGCAGGGGCTCCTATGGCTACACCTTC	CASSVWGRGSYGYTF
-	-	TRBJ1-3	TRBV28	TGTGCCAGCAGAGGGCAGGAGATACTCGCTTCTGGAAACACCATATATTTT	CASRGQEILASGNTIYF
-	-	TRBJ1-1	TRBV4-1	TGCGCCAGCAGCCAAACAACGAACACTGAAGCTTTCTTT	CASSQTTNTEAFF
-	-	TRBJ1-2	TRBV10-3	TGTGCCATCAGCGGTTCGGGGGCCGGAGGCTACACCTTC	CAISGSGAGGYTF